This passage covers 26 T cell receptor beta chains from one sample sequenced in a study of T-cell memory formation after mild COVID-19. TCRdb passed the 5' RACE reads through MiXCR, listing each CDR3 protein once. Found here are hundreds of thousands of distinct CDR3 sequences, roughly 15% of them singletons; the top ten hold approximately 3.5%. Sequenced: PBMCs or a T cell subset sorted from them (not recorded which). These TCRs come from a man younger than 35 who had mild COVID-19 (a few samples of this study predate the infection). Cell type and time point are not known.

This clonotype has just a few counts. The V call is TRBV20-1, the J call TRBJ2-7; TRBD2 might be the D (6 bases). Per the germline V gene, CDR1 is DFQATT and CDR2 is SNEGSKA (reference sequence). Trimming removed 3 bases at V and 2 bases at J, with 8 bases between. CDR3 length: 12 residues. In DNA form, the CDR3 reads TGCAGTGCTAGCGGGAGCGCCTACGAGCAGTACGTC. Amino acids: CSASGSAYEQYV.

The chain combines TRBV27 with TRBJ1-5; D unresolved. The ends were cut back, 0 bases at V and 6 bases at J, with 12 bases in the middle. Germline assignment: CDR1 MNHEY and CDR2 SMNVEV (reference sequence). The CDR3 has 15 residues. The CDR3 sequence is CASSLSWQVGQPQHF. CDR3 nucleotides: TGTGCCAGCAGTTTATCGTGGCAAGTGGGTCAGCCCCAGCATTTT.

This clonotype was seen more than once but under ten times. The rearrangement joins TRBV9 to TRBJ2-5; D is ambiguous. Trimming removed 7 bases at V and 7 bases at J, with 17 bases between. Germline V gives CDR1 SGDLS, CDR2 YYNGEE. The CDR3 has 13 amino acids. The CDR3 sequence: CASAPGPPGTQYF. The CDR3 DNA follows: TGTGCCAGCGCCCCTGGTCCCCCGGGGACCCAGTACTTC.

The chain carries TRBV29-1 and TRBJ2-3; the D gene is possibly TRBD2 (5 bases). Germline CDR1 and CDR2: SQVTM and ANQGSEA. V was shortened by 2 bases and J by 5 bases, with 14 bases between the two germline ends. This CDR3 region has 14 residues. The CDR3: CSVESVSVVDTQYF. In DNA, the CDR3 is TGCAGCGTTGAATCGGTTAGCGTCGTAGATACGCAGTATTTT.

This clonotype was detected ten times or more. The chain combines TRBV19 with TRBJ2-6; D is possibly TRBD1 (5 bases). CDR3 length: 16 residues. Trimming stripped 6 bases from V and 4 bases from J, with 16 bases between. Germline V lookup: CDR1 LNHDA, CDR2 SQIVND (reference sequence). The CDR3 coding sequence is TGTGCCAGTAGCGCACAGGTTCTGGGAGGGGCCAACGTCCTGACTTTC. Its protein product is CASSAQVLGGANVLTF.

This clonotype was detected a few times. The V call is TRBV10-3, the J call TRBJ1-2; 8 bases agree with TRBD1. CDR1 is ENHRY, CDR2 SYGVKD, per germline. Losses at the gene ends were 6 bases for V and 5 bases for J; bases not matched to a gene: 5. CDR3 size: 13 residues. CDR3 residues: CAIRDRDKYGYTF. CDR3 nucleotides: TGTGCCATCAGGGACAGGGACAAGTATGGCTACACCTTC.

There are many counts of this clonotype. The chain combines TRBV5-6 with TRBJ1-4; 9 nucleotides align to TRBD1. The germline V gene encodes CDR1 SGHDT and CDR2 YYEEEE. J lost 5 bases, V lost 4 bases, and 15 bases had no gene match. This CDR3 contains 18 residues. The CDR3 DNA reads TGTGCCAGCAGCCCTCGCCTCGGACAGGGGTTCGGAAATGAAAAACTGTTTTTT. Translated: CASSPRLGQGFGNEKLFF. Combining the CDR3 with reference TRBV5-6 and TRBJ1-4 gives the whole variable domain DAGVTQSPTHLIKTRGQQVTLRCSPKSGHDTVSWYQQALGQGPQFIFQYYEEEERQRGNFPDRFSGHQFPNYSSELNVNALLLGDSALYLCASSPRLGQGFGNEKLFFGSGTQLSVL.

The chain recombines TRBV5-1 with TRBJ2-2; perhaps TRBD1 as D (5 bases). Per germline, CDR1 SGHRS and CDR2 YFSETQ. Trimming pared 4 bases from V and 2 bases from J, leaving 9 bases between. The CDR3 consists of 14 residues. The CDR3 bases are TGCGCCAGCAGCCCGACAGCTAACACCGGGGAGCTGTTTTTT. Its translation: CASSPTANTGELFF.

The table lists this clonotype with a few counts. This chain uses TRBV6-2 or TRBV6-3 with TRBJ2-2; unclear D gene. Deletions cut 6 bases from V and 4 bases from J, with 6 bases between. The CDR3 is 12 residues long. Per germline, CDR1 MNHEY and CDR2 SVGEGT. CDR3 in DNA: TGTGCCAGCAGCCATTTCACCGGGGAGCTGTTTTTT. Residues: CASSHFTGELFF.

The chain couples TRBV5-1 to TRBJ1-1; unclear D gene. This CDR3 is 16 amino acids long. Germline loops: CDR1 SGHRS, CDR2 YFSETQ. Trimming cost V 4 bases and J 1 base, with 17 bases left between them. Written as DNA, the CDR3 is TGCGCCAGCAGCCGAGCCTCGGTGGTACCGAACACTGAAGCTTTCTTT. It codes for CASSRASVVPNTEAFF. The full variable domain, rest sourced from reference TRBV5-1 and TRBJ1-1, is KAGVTQTPRYLIKTRGQQVTLSCSPISGHRSVSWYQQTPGQGLQFLFEYFSETQRNKGNFPGRFSGRQFSNSRSEMNVSTLELGDSALYLCASSRASVVPNTEAFFGQGTRLTVV.

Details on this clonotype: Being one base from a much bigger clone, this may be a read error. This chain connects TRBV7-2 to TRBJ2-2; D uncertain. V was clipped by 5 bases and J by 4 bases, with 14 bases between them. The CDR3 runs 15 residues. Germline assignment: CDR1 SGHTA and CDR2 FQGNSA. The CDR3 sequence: CASSPEVACTGELFF. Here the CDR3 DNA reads TGTGCCAGCAGCCCAGAGGTGGCGTGCACCGGGGAGCTGTTTTTT.

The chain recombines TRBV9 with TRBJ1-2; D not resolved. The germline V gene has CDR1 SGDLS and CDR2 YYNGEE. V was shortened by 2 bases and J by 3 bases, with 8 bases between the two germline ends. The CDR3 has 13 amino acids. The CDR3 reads CASSVLSDYGYTF. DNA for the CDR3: TGTGCCAGCAGCGTTCTGTCAGACTATGGCTACACCTTC. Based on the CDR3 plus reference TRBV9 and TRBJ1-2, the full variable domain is DSGVTQTPKHLITATGQRVTLRCSPRSGDLSVYWYQQSLDQGLQFLIQYYNGEERAKGNILERFSAQQFPDLHSELNLSSLELGDSALYFCASSVLSDYGYTFGSGTRLTVV.

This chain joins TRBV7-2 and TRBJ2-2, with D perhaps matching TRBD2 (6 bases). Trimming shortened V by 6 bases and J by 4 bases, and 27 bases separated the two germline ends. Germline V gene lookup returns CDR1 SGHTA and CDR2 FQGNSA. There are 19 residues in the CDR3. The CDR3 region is CASRDLTRGGWSGTGELFF. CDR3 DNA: TGTGCCAGCAGAGATCTTACTAGGGGAGGTTGGTCGGGCACCGGGGAGCTGTTTTTT.

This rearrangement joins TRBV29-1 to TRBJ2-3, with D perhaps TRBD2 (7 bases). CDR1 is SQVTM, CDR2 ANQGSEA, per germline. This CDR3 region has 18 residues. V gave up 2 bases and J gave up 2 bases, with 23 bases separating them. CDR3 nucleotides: TGCAGCGTTGAAAATCCACAGGGAGGGCGGGGCTTCACAGATACGCAGTATTTT. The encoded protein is CSVENPQGGRGFTDTQYF.

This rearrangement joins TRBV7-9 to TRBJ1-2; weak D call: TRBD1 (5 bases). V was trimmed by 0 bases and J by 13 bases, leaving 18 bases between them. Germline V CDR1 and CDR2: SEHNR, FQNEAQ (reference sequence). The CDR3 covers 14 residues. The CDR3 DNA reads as TGTGCCAGCAGCTTAGCGGTTCGTACAGGAGATGGCACCTTC. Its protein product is CASSLAVRTGDGTF.

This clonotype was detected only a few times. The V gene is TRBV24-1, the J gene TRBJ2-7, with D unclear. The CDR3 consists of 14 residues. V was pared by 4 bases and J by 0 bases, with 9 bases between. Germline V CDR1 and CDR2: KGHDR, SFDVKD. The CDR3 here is CATSEDGFSYEQYV. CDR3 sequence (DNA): TGTGCCACCAGTGAGGACGGTTTCTCCTACGAGCAGTACGTC.

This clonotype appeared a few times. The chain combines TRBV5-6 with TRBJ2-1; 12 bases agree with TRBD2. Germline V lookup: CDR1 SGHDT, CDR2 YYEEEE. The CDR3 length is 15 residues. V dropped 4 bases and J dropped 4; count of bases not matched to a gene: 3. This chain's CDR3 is CASSRTSGVYNEQFF. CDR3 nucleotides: TGTGCCAGCAGCAGGACTAGCGGGGTTTACAATGAGCAGTTCTTC.

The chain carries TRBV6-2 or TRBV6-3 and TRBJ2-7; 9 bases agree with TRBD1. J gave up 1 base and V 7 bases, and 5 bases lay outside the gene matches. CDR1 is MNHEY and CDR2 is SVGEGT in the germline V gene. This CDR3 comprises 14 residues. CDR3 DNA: TGTGCCAGCAAGTCCGACAGGGGGTCCTACGAGCAGTACGTC. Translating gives CASKSDRGSYEQYV.

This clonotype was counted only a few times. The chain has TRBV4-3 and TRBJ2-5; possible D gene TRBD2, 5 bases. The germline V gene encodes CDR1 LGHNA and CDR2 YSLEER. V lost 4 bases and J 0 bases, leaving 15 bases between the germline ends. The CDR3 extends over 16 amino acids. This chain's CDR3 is CASSLGGVSYQETQYF. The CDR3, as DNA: TGCGCCAGCAGCCTCGGAGGAGTTAGTTACCAAGAGACCCAGTACTTC.

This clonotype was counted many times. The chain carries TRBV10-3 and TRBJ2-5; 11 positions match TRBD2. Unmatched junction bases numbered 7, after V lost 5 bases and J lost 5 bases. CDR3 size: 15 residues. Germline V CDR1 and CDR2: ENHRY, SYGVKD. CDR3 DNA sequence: TGTGCCATCAGTTTAACTAGCGGGGGCCGGGAGACCCAGTACTTC. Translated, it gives CAISLTSGGRETQYF.

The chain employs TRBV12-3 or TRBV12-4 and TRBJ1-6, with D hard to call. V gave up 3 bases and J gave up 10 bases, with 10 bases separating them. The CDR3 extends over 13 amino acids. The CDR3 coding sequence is TGTGCCAGCAGTTTGGTACGGGAATCACCCCTCCACTTT. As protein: CASSLVRESPLHF.

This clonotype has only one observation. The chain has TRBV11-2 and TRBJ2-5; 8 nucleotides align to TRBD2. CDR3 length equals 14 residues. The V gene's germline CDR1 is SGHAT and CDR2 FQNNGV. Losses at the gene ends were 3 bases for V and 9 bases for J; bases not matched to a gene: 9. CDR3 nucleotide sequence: TGTGCCAGCAGCTTTCCGGGACTAGAAATGCCCCAGTACTTC. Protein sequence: CASSFPGLEMPQYF.

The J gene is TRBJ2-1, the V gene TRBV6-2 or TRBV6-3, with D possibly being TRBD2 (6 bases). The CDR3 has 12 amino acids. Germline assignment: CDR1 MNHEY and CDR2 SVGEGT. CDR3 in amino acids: CAVADPYNEQFF. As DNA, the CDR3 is TGTGCAGTAGCGGACCCTTACAATGAGCAGTTCTTC.

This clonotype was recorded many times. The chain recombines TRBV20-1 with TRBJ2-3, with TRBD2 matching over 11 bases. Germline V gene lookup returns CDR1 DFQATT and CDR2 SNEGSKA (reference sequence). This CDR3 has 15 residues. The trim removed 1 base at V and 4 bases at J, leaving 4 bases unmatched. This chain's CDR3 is CSARVGTSGSDTQYF. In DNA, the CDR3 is TGCAGTGCTAGAGTTGGGACTAGCGGATCAGATACGCAGTATTTT.

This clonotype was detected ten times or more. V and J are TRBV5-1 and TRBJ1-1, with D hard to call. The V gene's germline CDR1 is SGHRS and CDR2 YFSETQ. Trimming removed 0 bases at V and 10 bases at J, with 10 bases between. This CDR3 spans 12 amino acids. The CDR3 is CASSLEGVGAFF. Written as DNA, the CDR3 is TGCGCCAGCAGCTTGGAGGGTGTCGGAGCTTTCTTT.

The DNA of the CDR3 is TGTGCCAGCAGCCGCGGGACAGGGGCTTATAGCAATCAGCCCCAGCATTTT. Its translation is CASSRGTGAYSNQPQHF. The V call is TRBV7-2, the J call TRBJ1-5; 10 bases map to TRBD1. The CDR3 totals 17 residues. The V segment lost 5 bases and the J segment 0 bases; nucleotides outside the gene matches: 7. The germline V gene encodes CDR1 SGHTA and CDR2 FQGNSA. The variable domain in full, with the rest retrieved from reference TRBV7-2 and TRBJ1-5, is GAGVSQSPSNKVTEKGKDVELRCDPISGHTALYWYRQSLGQGLEFLIYFQGNSAPDKSGLPSDRFSAERTGGSVSTLTIQRTQQEDSAVYLCASSRGTGAYSNQPQHFGDGTRLSIL.